This paragraph covers one T cell receptor beta chain sequence. Its antigen is not identified. This record comes from a study of blood T cells in healthy people across ages. The CDR3 is 14 amino acids. V was shortened by 3 bases and J by 9 bases, with 13 bases between the two germline ends. Looked up from germline, CDR1 is SGHRS and CDR2 is YFSETQ. A second roughly 7 to 11 cycle PCR used barcoded and J-beta primers. TCRdb reanalysed the 5' RACE reads using MiXCR and keeps one entry per CDR3 protein. This sample yields about 2 million distinct CDR3 sequences, of which about 50% are seen a single time; 2.1% belongs to the top ten. The authors isolated at least 6 million PBMCs per sample. Total RNA extracted from each sample amounted to at least 6 micrograms. General study results and limits: Strong correlation linked observed beta diversity and percent naive T cells. With unsorted PBMCs, a conclusive comparison of naive versus antigen-experienced cells was not possible.

The sequence derives from a woman between 35 and 50 years old in good health. This sequence joins TRBV5-1 and TRBJ1-6; no reliable D call. Sample: blood. The CDR3 protein is CASSSTLSGSPLHF. CDR3 sequence (DNA): TGCGCCAGCAGCTCGACTTTATCGGGTTCACCCCTCCACTTT.